The rows below give T cell receptor beta chains drawn from one sample of a study of response to subunit inactivated influenza vaccine. TCRdb re-called the RT-PCR reads through MiXCR, storing one row per CDR3 protein. The sample includes 300,000 to 350,000 distinct CDR3 sequences, around 22% seen only once; the top ten take about a tenth. Material: PBMCs from blood, obtained 21 months after vaccination. These receptors were taken from a man in his fifties or sixties who received an inactivated influenza vaccine. Both conserved end residues are part of each CDR3. Each record gives: J gene, V gene, clone size, D gene, CDR3 DNA, CDR3 protein. D genes are given only for firm matches. A clone size is listed for some rows: how often the clone was seen (once, few, many), or a class if it is expanded.

>TRBJ2-1|TRBV11-2|few|-
TGTGCCAGCAGCTTAGGGTCGGTTCGTGAGCAGTTCTTC
CASSLGSVREQFF
>TRBJ2-3|TRBV20-1|few|-
TGCAGTGCTAACCAGCAGGGTCCCGATACGCAGTATTTT
CSANQQGPDTQYF
>TRBJ2-1|TRBV20-1|-|-
TGCAGTGCTAGACTAGAATCTTACAATGAGCAGTTCTTC
CSARLESYNEQFF
>TRBJ1-2|TRBV27|few|TRBD1
TGTGCCAGCAGTTTCGACAGGGTTCGATATGGCTACACCTTC
CASSFDRVRYGYTF
>TRBJ1-6|TRBV5-1|-|TRBD1
TGCGCCAGCAGCTTGGTTACAGGGGTAAATTCACCCCTCCACTTT
CASSLVTGVNSPLHF
>TRBJ2-7|TRBV18|few|TRBD2
TGTGCCAACCCGCCGGGACTAAGCTACGAGCAGTACTTC
CANPPGLSYEQYF
>TRBJ2-1|TRBV21-1|-|-
TGTGCCAGCAGCAGGGGGACAGTATACAATGAGCAGTTCTTC
CASSRGTVYNEQFF
>TRBJ1-2|TRBV3-1|many|-
TGTGCCAGCAGCCACCTGGATGGCTACACCTTC
CASSHLDGYTF
>TRBJ1-5|TRBV12-3/TRBV12-4|-|-
TGTGCCAGCAGTAGAGGGGGGTATCAGCCCCAGCATTTT
CASSRGGYQPQHF
>TRBJ1-5|TRBV19|few|-
TGTGCCAGTAGTATATTGCAGCAAGGGTTTCCCCAGCATTTT
CASSILQQGFPQHF
>TRBJ1-3|TRBV4-1|many|-
TGCGCCAGCAGCCAAGCTGGGATTGGAAACACCATATATTTT
CASSQAGIGNTIYF
>TRBJ2-6|TRBV7-8|few|TRBD1
TGTGCCAGCAGCTCCCGGGACAGGGGATCTGGGGCCAACGTCCTGACTTTC
CASSSRDRGSGANVLTF
>TRBJ2-7|TRBV4-2|few|TRBD2
TGTGCCAGCAGCCAAGATCTAGGACTAGCGGGAGCCTACGAGCAGTACTTC
CASSQDLGLAGAYEQYF
>TRBJ2-1|TRBV7-6|-|TRBD2
TGTGCCAGCAGCTTTGCGGGAGTGAGCGCAAATGAGCAGTTCTTC
CASSFAGVSANEQFF
>TRBJ1-1|TRBV4-3|many|-
TGCGCCAGCAGCCAGGGGCGGGACTTCATGAACACTGAAGCTTTCTTT
CASSQGRDFMNTEAFF
>TRBJ1-1|TRBV4-3|-|-
TGCGCCAGCAGCCAAGGGGGGTTGGACACTGAAGCTTTCTTT
CASSQGGLDTEAFF
>TRBJ2-1|TRBV4-2|-|-
TGTGCCAGCAGCCAACCAGACATTAGCTCCTACAATGAGCAGTTCTTC
CASSQPDISSYNEQFF
>TRBJ2-1|TRBV29-1|few|-
TGCAGCGTTGTAGGTTGGCGGGACGGATACAATGAGCAGTTCTTC
CSVVGWRDGYNEQFF
>TRBJ2-1|TRBV9|few|TRBD2
TGTGCCAGCAGCCCTTTGACTAGCGGGGGATACAATGAGCAGTTCTTC
CASSPLTSGGYNEQFF
>TRBJ2-1|TRBV11-2|-|-
TGTGCCAGCAGCCCGGGGGGCGGGGTTTTCTACAATGAGCAGTTCTTC
CASSPGGGVFYNEQFF
>TRBJ1-2|TRBV12-3/TRBV12-4|many|-
TGTGCCAGCAGTTTAGCGTCGTGGGGAATTGGCTACACCTTC
CASSLASWGIGYTF
>TRBJ2-3|TRBV29-1|-|-
TGCAGCGTTGAAGATTTCGGGAGAGCTCCGGATACGCAGTATTTT
CSVEDFGRAPDTQYF
>TRBJ1-1|TRBV7-9|few|TRBD1
TGTGCCAGCAGCCGCAACAGGGGCACTGAAGCTTTCTTT
CASSRNRGTEAFF
>TRBJ1-1|TRBV12-3/TRBV12-4|many|TRBD1
TGTGCCAGCAGCCACGGACAGGGGAACACTGAAGCTTTCTTT
CASSHGQGNTEAFF
>TRBJ2-1|TRBV5-5|few|-
TGTGCCAGCAGCCTGCTTCGCGGTCCCTACAATGAGCAGTTCTTC
CASSLLRGPYNEQFF
>TRBJ1-5|TRBV4-2|-|-
TGTGCCAGCAGGCTTCGACACGATAGCAATCAGCCCCAGCATTTT
CASRLRHDSNQPQHF